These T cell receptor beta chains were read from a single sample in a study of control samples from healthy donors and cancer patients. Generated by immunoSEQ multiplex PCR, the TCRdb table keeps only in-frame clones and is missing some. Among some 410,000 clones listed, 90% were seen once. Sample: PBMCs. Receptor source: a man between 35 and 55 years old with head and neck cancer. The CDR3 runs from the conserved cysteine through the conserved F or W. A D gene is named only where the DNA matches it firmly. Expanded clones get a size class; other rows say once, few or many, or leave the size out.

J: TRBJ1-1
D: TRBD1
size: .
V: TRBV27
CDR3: CASSWDRTLNTEAFF
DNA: TGTGCCAGCAGTTGGGACAGGACCTTGAACACTGAAGCTTTCTTT

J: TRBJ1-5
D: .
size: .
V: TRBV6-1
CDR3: CASSESGGGFYRGNQPQHF
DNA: TGTGCCAGCAGTGAATCCGGAGGCGGGTTCTATAGGGGCAATCAGCCCCAGCATTTT

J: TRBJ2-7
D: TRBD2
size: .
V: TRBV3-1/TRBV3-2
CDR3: CASSQPEGLARRQYF
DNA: TGTGCCAGCAGCCAACCAGAGGGACTAGCGAGGAGGCAGTACTTC

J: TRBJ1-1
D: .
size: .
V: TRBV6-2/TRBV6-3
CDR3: CASSTRRAFEAFF
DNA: TGTGCCAGCAGTACCCGTCGAGCGTTTGAAGCTTTCTTT

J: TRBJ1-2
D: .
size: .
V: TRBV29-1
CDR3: CSVPPTGGGYTF
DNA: TGCAGCGTTCCCCCTACGGGGGGGGGCTACACCTTC

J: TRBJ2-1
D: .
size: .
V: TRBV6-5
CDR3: CASTPLGQNYNEQFF
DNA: TGTGCCAGCACCCCCCTCGGACAGAACTACAATGAGCAGTTCTTC

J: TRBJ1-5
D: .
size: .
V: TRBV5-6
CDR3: CASSRNTGISNQPQHF
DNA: TGTGCCAGCAGCAGGAATACAGGGATTAGCAATCAGCCCCAGCATTTT

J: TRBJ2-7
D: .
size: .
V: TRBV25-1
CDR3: CASSDSQSWKEQYF
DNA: TGTGCCAGCAGTGATTCTCAGTCTTGGAAGGAGCAGTACTTC

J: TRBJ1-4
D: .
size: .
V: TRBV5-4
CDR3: CASSLMRGGNEKLFF
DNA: TGTGCCAGCAGCTTAATGCGGGGGGGTAATGAAAAACTGTTTTTT

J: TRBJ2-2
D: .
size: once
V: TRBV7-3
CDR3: CASSLTAGTGELFF
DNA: TGTGCCAGCAGCTTAACGGCGGGCACCGGGGAGCTGTTTTTT

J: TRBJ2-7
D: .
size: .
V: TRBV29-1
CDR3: CSVTTGSQNEQYF
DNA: TGCAGCGTCACAACAGGGTCACAAAACGAGCAGTACTTC

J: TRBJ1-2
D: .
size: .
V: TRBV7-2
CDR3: CASSSGQPGAYGYTF
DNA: TGTGCCAGCAGCTCTGGACAGCCGGGGGCGTATGGCTACACCTTC

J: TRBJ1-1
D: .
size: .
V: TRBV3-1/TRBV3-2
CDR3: CASSQDSSFPNTEAFF
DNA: TGTGCCAGCAGCCAAGATTCGAGCTTCCCGAACACTGAAGCTTTCTTT

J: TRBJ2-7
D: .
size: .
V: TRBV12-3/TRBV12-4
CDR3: CASSPGPNYEQYF
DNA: TGTGCCAGCAGCCCGGGACCGAACTACGAGCAGTACTTC

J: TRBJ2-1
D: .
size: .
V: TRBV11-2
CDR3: CASSLQRSPESRNEQFF
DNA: TGTGCCAGCAGCCTACAGAGAAGCCCGGAGAGTCGCAATGAGCAGTTCTTC

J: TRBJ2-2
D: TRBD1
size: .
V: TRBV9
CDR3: CASSPTIDRGPVGELFF
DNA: TGTGCCAGCAGCCCGACAATTGACAGGGGGCCGGTCGGGGAGCTGTTTTTT

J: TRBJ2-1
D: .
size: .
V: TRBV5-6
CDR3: CASSLAERLVYNEQFF
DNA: TGTGCCAGCAGCTTGGCCGAAAGGCTGGTATACAATGAGCAGTTCTTC

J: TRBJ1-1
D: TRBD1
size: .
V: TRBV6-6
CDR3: CASSYPDRGGTEAFF
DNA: TGTGCCAGCAGTTACCCCGACAGGGGCGGAACTGAAGCTTTCTTT

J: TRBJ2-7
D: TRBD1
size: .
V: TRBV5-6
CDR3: CASSPGTVLMEQYF
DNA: TGTGCCAGCAGCCCAGGGACAGTTCTAATGGAGCAGTACTTC

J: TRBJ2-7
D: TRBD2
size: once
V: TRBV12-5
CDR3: CASGSAGGFSYEQYF
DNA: TGTGCTAGTGGTTCAGCGGGAGGGTTCTCCTACGAGCAGTACTTC

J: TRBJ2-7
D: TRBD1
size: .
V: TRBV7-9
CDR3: CASSFAGGSYEQYF
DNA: TGTGCCAGCAGCTTTGCAGGGGGCTCCTACGAGCAGTACTTC

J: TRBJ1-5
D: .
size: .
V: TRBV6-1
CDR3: CASSEEGQRQPQHF
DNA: TGTGCCAGCAGTGAAGAGGGGCAGAGGCAGCCCCAGCATTTT

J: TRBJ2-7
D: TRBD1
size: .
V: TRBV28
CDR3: CASSGGTGRYEQYF
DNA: TGTGCCAGCAGTGGAGGGACAGGGCGATACGAGCAGTACTTC

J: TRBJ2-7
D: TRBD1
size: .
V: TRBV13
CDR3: CASTQGVSYEQYF
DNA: TGTGCCAGCACTCAGGGGGTCTCCTACGAGCAGTACTTC

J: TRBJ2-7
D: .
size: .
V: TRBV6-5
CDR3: CASADRSLYEQYF
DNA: TGTGCCAGTGCAGACCGAAGCCTATACGAGCAGTACTTC

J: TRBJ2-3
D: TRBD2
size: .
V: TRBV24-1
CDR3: CATSEAGAADTQYF
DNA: TGTGCCACCAGTGAAGCGGGAGCGGCAGATACGCAGTATTTT

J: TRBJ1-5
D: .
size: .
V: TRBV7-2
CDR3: CASSFMGLGGQPQHF
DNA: TGTGCCAGCAGCTTCATGGGGCTAGGGGGACAGCCCCAGCATTTT

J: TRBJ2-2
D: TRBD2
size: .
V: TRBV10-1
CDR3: CASSPMGLAGGTGELFF
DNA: TGCGCCAGCAGTCCCATGGGACTAGCGGGAGGGACCGGGGAGCTGTTTTTT

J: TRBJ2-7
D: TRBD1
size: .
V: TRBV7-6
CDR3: CASSWDRDEQYF
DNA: TGTGCCAGCAGCTGGGACAGGGACGAGCAGTACTTC

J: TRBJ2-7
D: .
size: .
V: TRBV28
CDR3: CASSFPGLGFEQYF
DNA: TGTGCCAGCAGTTTCCCCGGCTTGGGGTTCGAGCAGTACTTC

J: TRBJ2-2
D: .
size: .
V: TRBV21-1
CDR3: CASSMSRGLNTGELFF
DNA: TGTGCCAGCAGCATGAGCAGGGGGCTCAACACCGGGGAGCTGTTTTTT

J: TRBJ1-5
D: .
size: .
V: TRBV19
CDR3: CASTSGGSNQPQHF
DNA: TGTGCCAGTACCTCCGGTGGCAGCAATCAGCCCCAGCATTTT

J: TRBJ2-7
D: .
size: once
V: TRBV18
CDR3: CASSPDGTKNKEQYF
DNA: TGTGCCAGCTCACCGGACGGGACAAAAAATAAAGAGCAGTACTTC

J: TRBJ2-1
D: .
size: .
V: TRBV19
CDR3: CASSMVAGSNEQFF
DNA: TGTGCCAGTAGTATGGTGGCAGGGTCCAATGAGCAGTTCTTC

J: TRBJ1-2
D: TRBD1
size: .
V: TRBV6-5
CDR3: CASSRGTAEKGYTF
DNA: TGTGCCAGCAGCCGCGGGACAGCAGAAAAGGGCTACACCTTC

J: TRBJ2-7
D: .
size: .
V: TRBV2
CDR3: CASSTTGFYEQYF
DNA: TGTGCCAGCAGTACTACAGGGTTCTACGAGCAGTACTTC

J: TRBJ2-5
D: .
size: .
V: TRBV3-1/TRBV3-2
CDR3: CASSQNFSPELYF
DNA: TGTGCCAGCAGCCAAAACTTTTCCCCTGAGCTGTACTTC

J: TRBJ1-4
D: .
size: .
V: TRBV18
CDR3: CASSLEGGASTNEKLFF
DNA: TGTGCCAGCTCGCTGGAAGGGGGGGCCTCAACTAATGAAAAACTGTTTTTT

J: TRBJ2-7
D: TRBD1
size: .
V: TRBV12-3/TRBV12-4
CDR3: CASSQGQGGEQYF
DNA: TGTGCCAGCAGCCAGGGACAGGGAGGCGAGCAGTACTTC

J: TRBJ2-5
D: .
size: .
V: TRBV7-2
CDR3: CASSGRNFAQETQYF
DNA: TGTGCCAGCAGCGGGCGGAATTTTGCCCAAGAGACCCAGTACTTC

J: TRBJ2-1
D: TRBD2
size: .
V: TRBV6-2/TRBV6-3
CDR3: CASSWPSGGAAGNEQFF
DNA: TGTGCCAGCAGTTGGCCTAGCGGGGGGGCTGCAGGCAATGAGCAGTTCTTC

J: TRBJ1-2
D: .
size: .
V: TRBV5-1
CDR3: CASSTVRGREAGYTF
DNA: TGCGCCAGCAGCACAGTTCGAGGCAGGGAGGCTGGCTACACCTTC

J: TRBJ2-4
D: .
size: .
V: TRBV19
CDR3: CASSIGSNADIQYF
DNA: TGTGCCAGTAGTATAGGATCAAACGCGGACATTCAGTACTTC

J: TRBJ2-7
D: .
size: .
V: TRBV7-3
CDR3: CASSPLGSVEQYF
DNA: TGTGCCAGCAGCCCGCTGGGTAGCGTCGAGCAGTACTTC

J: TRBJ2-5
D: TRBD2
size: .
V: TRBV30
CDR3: CAWSVTGGPLVETQYF
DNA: TGTGCCTGGAGTGTAACGGGAGGGCCTCTGGTAGAGACCCAGTACTTC

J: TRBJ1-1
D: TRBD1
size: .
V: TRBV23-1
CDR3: CASSPRQGVKRYTEAFF
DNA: TGCGCCAGCAGTCCCAGACAGGGGGTAAAAAGGTACACTGAAGCTTTCTTT

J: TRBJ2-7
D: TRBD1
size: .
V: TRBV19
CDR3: CASSARDRGQTYEQYF
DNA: TGTGCCAGTAGTGCTAGGGACAGAGGACAAACCTACGAGCAGTACTTC

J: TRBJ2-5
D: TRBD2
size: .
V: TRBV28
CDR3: CASSSGTSQETQYF
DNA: TGTGCCAGCAGTTCCGGGACTAGCCAAGAGACCCAGTACTTC

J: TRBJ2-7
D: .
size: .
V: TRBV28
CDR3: CASRGLLGEQYF
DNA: TGTGCCAGCAGAGGTCTCTTGGGCGAGCAGTACTTC

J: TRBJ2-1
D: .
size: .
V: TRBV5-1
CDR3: CASSLGGGGLNEQFF
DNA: TGCGCCAGCAGCCTGGGGGGCGGGGGCCTGAATGAGCAGTTCTTC

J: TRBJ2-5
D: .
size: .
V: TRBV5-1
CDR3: CASSLAPTLQETQYF
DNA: TGCGCCAGCAGCTTGGCCCCGACACTACAAGAGACCCAGTACTTC

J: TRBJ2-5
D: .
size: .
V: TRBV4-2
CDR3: CASSQEPFSETQYF
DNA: TGTGCCAGCAGCCAAGAGCCGTTTTCAGAGACCCAGTACTTC

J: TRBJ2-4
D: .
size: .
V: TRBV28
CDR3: CASSLELGAIAKNIQYF
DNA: TGTGCCAGCAGTTTAGAGCTAGGGGCGATAGCCAAAAACATTCAGTACTTC